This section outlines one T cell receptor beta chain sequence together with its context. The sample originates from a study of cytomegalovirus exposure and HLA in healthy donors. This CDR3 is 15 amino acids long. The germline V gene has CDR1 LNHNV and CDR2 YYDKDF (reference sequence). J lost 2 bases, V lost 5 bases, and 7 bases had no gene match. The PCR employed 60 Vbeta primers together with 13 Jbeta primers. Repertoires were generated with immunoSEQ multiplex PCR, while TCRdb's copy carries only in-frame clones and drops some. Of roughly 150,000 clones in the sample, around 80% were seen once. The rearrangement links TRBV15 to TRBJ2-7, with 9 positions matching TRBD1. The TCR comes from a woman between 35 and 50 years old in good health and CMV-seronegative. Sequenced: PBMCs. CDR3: CATSLRQGGPYEQYF. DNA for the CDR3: TGTGCCACCAGCTTACGACAGGGGGGGCCCTACGAGCAGTACTTC. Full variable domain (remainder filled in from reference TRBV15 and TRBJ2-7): DAMVIQNPRYQVTQFGKPVTLSCSQTLNHNVMYWYQQKSSQAPKLLFHYYDKDFNNEADTPDNFQSRRPNTSFCFLDIRSPGLGDTAMYLCATSLRQGGPYEQYFGPGTRLTVT.